This T cell receptor (beta chain) was captured by sequencing in a study of cytomegalovirus exposure and HLA in healthy donors. Unrecorded immune exposures were likely, despite nominal health at sampling. Sample share makes this clone medium-sized. Its matching antigen is unknown. General observations from the study: Segments of the TCR beta V type were, in most cases, productive about 90% or about 30% of the time in an earlier analysis. Most likely, a cluster of highly shared sequence variants arose as a sequencing artifact.

Amplification used 60 Vbeta primers and 13 Jbeta primers. Measured with immunoSEQ multiplex PCR; TCRdb has only the in-frame clones, and not every one. The sample consists of 150,000 or so clones, 75% to 80% of them appearing once. The sequencing sample was made of PBMCs. This TCR came from a middle-aged man in good health and CMV-seropositive.

CDR3 nucleotides: TGTGCCAGCAGTTACTCGGACAGGGGCTACGAGCAGTACTTC. As protein: CASSYSDRGYEQYF. The chain couples TRBV6-6 to TRBJ2-7, with 9 bases lining up with TRBD1. CDR1 and CDR2 (germline): MNHNY, SVGAGI (reference sequence). With V trimmed by 0 bases and J by 3 bases, 0 bases remained unmatched. The CDR3 consists of 14 residues.